A single sample is the source of the 30 T cell receptor beta chains below, sequenced in a study of response to subunit inactivated influenza vaccine. TCRdb independently ran MiXCR on the RT-PCR reads; one entry per CDR3 protein. The sample comprises just under 550,000 distinct CDR3 sequences, around 21% of which are singletons, and under 3.5% rests with the top ten. These records were also assigned to another study, of T cells expressing NK-cell markers. From that second work: Researchers built TCR beta cDNA using 5'RACE template switching with UMIs.

Here the sequenced sample was CD4+ T cells sorted from PBMCs, taken 11 to 12 days after vaccination. The receptors derive from a man aged 45-65 years who received an inactivated influenza vaccine.

The chain joins TRBV7-8 to TRBJ2-3; 7 nucleotides line up with TRBD2. V was clipped by 1 base and J by 0 bases; unmatched bases: 4. CDR1 and CDR2 (germline): SGHVS, FQNEAQ. This CDR3 region has 16 residues. The CDR3 loop reads CASSLVGGTSTDTQYF. The CDR3 nucleotides are TGTGCCAGCAGCTTAGTCGGGGGGACTAGCACAGATACGCAGTATTTT.

The chain joins TRBV2 to TRBJ2-7; TRBD2 matches at 12 bases. Per germline, CDR1 SNHLY and CDR2 FYNNEI. This CDR3 spans 15 amino acids. The V segment lost 5 bases and the J segment 2 bases; nucleotides outside the gene matches: 4. The CDR3 DNA is TGTGCCAGCAGTCGGACTAGCGGGGTAGCCTACGAGCAGTACTTC. Its translation: CASSRTSGVAYEQYF.

This clonotype was detected only a few times. The J gene is TRBJ2-5, the V gene TRBV7-2; no clear D gene. V shed 2 bases and J shed 2 bases, with 9 bases lying between them. This CDR3 has 14 residues. CDR1 is SGHTA, CDR2 FQGNSA, per germline. The CDR3: CASSLNARQETQYF. Here the CDR3 DNA reads TGTGCCAGCAGCTTAAACGCGCGGCAAGAGACCCAGTACTTC.

The chain is built from TRBV11-2 and TRBJ2-3; TRBD2 matches 8 bases. J was trimmed by 0 bases and V by 2 bases; bases with no gene match: 16. Per the germline V gene, CDR1 is SGHAT and CDR2 is FQNNGV. The CDR3 contains 20 residues. The DNA of the CDR3 is TGTGCCAGCAGCTTAAGGCCGGGGGGGATGGGACTAGTTAGCACAGATACGCAGTATTTT. It encodes CASSLRPGGMGLVSTDTQYF.

A few counts support this clonotype. The chain uses TRBV12-3 or TRBV12-4 and TRBJ1-5; the D gene is possibly TRBD1 (6 bases). V was pared by 4 bases and J by 10 bases, with 14 bases between. The CDR3 has 13 amino acids. This CDR3 reads CASSSGDQSPQHF. The CDR3 region has the DNA TGTGCCAGCAGTTCAGGGGACCAAAGCCCCCAGCATTTT.

This chain uses TRBV20-1 with TRBJ2-5; 8 positions match TRBD1. The CDR3 runs 14 residues. Germline CDR1 is DFQATT and CDR2 is SNEGSKA (reference sequence). V lost 2 bases and J lost 5; bases outside the gene matches: 7. CDR3 sequence: CSARQGAGRETQYF. CDR3 bases: TGCAGTGCTAGACAGGGGGCAGGTCGGGAGACCCAGTACTTC.

This clonotype was seen a handful of times. This chain uses TRBV11-2 with TRBJ2-7; the match to TRBD2 covers 8 bases. Germline assignment: CDR1 SGHAT and CDR2 FQNNGV. V lost 5 bases, J lost 4 bases, and 7 bases stayed unmatched. CDR3 length: 14 residues. For the CDR3, the DNA is TGTGCCAGCAGCATGGGACTAGTTACATACGAGCAGTACTTC. Amino acids: CASSMGLVTYEQYF.

The V gene is TRBV20-1, the J gene TRBJ2-5; the match to TRBD2 covers 8 bases. Trimming took 7 bases from V and 4 from J; bases not matched to a gene: 14. CDR3 length equals 15 residues. CDR1 is DFQATT, CDR2 SNEGSKA, per germline (reference sequence). The CDR3 DNA reads TGCAGTGGAACCCCTCTAGGGCTAGCGGGAGAGACCCAGTACTTC. It yields the protein CSGTPLGLAGETQYF.

CDR3 amino acids: CATSDIHWGAASTDTQYF. In DNA, the CDR3 is TGTGCCACCAGTGACATCCATTGGGGGGCGGCTAGCACAGATACGCAGTATTTT. This sequence joins TRBV24-1 and TRBJ2-3; D may be TRBD1 or TRBD2 (6 bases each). The germline CDR1 and CDR2 sequences are KGHDR and SFDVKD. Trimming left V 4 bases short and J 0 bases short, with 19 bases between. CDR3 length: 18 amino acids.

This chain links TRBV5-1 with TRBJ1-5; D is undetermined. Germline V gene sequence: CDR1 SGHRS, CDR2 YFSETQ. The CDR3 totals 15 residues. The V end lost 0 bases, the J end lost 7 bases, and 14 bases lay between the germline ends. The CDR3 region has the DNA TGCGCCAGCAGCTTGGTAGGGTCCCCCGGGCAGCCCCAGCATTTT. It is translated as CASSLVGSPGQPQHF.

This clonotype was counted between two and nine times. The chain carries TRBV25-1 and TRBJ2-7; 10 nucleotides line up with TRBD1. Germline-derived CDR1 and CDR2 are MGHDK and SYGVNS. The junction had 2 bases not matched to a gene; V was cut back by 2 bases and J by 4 bases. The length of the CDR3 is 14 residues. The CDR3 DNA follows: TGTGCCAGCAGTGAACCGGGACAGGGGTACGAGCAGTACTTC. Protein sequence: CASSEPGQGYEQYF.

This clonotype was counted at least ten times. The V and J genes are TRBV12-3 or TRBV12-4 and TRBJ2-2; D is unclear. This CDR3 is 13 amino acids long. Between the trimmed V and J ends, which lost 5 bases and 3 bases, there was a span of 7 bases. The CDR3 DNA is TGTGCCAGCAGTCCAACAGACACCGGGGAGCTGTTTTTT. It translates to CASSPTDTGELFF.

The chain employs TRBV7-2 and TRBJ1-5; 10 bases are a match to TRBD1. CDR1 is SGHTA, CDR2 FQGNSA, per germline. This CDR3 comprises 15 residues. Trimming at V came to 0 bases and at J to 6 bases, leaving 2 bases not matched to a gene. CDR3: CASSLAGTGVQPQHF. The CDR3 DNA sequence: TGTGCCAGCAGCTTAGCCGGGACAGGGGTTCAGCCCCAGCATTTT.

V gene TRBV11-2 combines with J gene TRBJ2-3, with TRBD2 as a possible D gene (5 bases). In germline, CDR1 is SGHAT, CDR2 FQNNGV. V was cut by 2 bases and J by 5 bases, with 11 bases left in between. This CDR3 region has 14 residues. DNA for the CDR3: TGTGCCAGCAGCTTATTTGTTGGAGGAGATACGCAGTATTTT. This encodes CASSLFVGGDTQYF.

This clonotype was counted many times. The chain joins TRBV20-1 to TRBJ1-1; D is uncertain. In germline, CDR1 is DFQATT, CDR2 SNEGSKA (reference sequence). CDR3 size: 12 residues. V lost 4 bases and J 6 bases, leaving 12 bases between the germline ends. The CDR3 DNA reads as TGCAGTGCTACCACTTTTGGCGCTGAAGCTTTCTTT. Translating it yields CSATTFGAEAFF.

This clonotype was seen only a few times. The chain combines TRBV29-1 with TRBJ1-1; perhaps TRBD1 as D (5 bases). This CDR3 spans 15 amino acids. The germline V gene has CDR1 SQVTM and CDR2 ANQGSEA. Trimming took off 1 base at V and 5 bases at J, with 17 bases between the two ends. CDR3 sequence (DNA): TGCAGCGTTGAAGGCTGGGGGAGTAGTGGTACTGAAGCTTTCTTT. Its protein product is CSVEGWGSSGTEAFF. The full variable domain, in which reference TRBV29-1 and TRBJ1-1 provide the parts outside the CDR3, is SAVISQKPSRDICQRGTSLTIQCQVDSQVTMMFWYRQQPGQSLTLIATANQGSEATYESGFVIDKFPISRPNLTFSTLTVSNMSPEDSSIYLCSVEGWGSSGTEAFFGQGTRLTVV.

On this clonotype itself: One end of the junction fails to match germline, which may point to a read error. V and J are TRBV3-1 and TRBJ2-7; D possibly corresponds to TRBD1 (6 bases). The CDR3 spans 13 residues. CDR1 is LGHDT and CDR2 is YNNKEL in the germline V gene (reference sequence). For the CDR3, the DNA is TGTGCCAGCAGCCAAGGTACAGGGAGCTCATCGTCCTTC. Translation: CASSQGTGSSSSF.

V and J are TRBV3-1 and TRBJ1-2; the D gene is possibly TRBD1 (6 bases). This CDR3 has 13 amino acids. Germline V gene data show CDR1 as LGHDT and CDR2 as YNNKEL (reference sequence). Trimming shortened V by 3 bases and J by 4 bases, and 9 bases separated the two germline ends. CDR3 region: CASSHLQGYGYTF. CDR3 coding DNA: TGTGCCAGCAGCCATTTACAGGGCTATGGCTACACCTTC.

This clonotype was seen more than once but under ten times. The rearrangement joins TRBV6-1 to TRBJ2-3; 11 bases fit TRBD2. The CDR3 totals 16 residues. V trimming: 9 bases; J trimming: 2 bases; junction bases outside the gene matches: 10. Germline assignment: CDR1 MNHNS and CDR2 SASEGT. CDR3 protein: CARTISGGEPTDTQYF. CDR3 DNA: TGTGCCAGGACTATTAGCGGGGGGGAGCCCACAGATACGCAGTATTTT.

This chain uses TRBV19 with TRBJ1-2; D remains ambiguous. Germline assignment: CDR1 LNHDA and CDR2 SQIVND (reference sequence). The ends were cut back, 9 bases at V and 6 bases at J, with 11 bases in the middle. The CDR3 totals 11 residues. CDR3 in amino acids: CARGVGNGYTF. Written as DNA, the CDR3 is TGTGCCAGGGGAGTTGGGAATGGCTACACCTTC. Variable domain in full (rest from reference TRBV19 and TRBJ1-2): DGGITQSPKYLFRKEGQNVTLSCEQNLNHDAMYWYRQDPGQGLRLIYYSQIVNDFQKGDIAEGYSVSREKKESFPLTVTSAQKNPTAFYLCARGVGNGYTFGSGTRLTVV.

This clonotype has more than one count but fewer than ten. The chain combines TRBV9 with TRBJ2-3, with D perhaps given as TRBD1 or TRBD2 (6 bases each). The CDR3 is 15 amino acids. Germline V CDR1 and CDR2: SGDLS, YYNGEE. The V gene lost 0 bases and the J gene lost 6 bases, with 14 bases spanning the gap. The CDR3 DNA sequence: TGTGCCAGCAGCGTAGCTACGGGGGCACCCGATACGCAGTATTTT. Translated: CASSVATGAPDTQYF.

This clonotype has only a few counts. This sequence joins TRBV7-9 and TRBJ1-5; possible D gene TRBD1, 5 bases. With 4 bases removed from V and 9 bases from J, the gap between germline ends came to 16 bases. The CDR3 runs 14 residues. The germline gives CDR1 SEHNR, CDR2 FQNEAQ (reference sequence). CDR3 coding DNA: TGTGCCAGCAGCTCCGACAGAGACTTGGGGCCCCAGCATTTT. Translating gives CASSSDRDLGPQHF.

V gene TRBV6-2 or TRBV6-3 combines with J gene TRBJ2-4; D perhaps matches TRBD2 (5 bases). Germline V gene sequence: CDR1 MNHEY, CDR2 SVGEGT. Trimming took off 6 bases at V and 4 bases at J, with 22 bases between the two ends. The CDR3 contains 17 residues. CDR3 nucleotides: TGTGCCAGCAGCCCTCCCCCATACCGGACTTCGAAAAACATTCAGTACTTC. Its protein product is CASSPPPYRTSKNIQYF.

This chain uses TRBV29-1 with TRBJ1-2; D gene ambiguous. Germline V gene sequence: CDR1 SQVTM, CDR2 ANQGSEA. The CDR3 is 12 amino acids. Deletions cut 3 bases from V and 3 bases from J, with 8 bases between. CDR3 DNA sequence: TGCAGCGTTGAGAGGGTCGACTATGGCTACACCTTC. Protein product: CSVERVDYGYTF.

This clonotype was counted many times. V is TRBV12-3 or TRBV12-4 and J is TRBJ2-5; no clear D. Trimming removed 7 bases at V and 2 bases at J, with 11 bases between. CDR3 length equals 13 residues. The CDR3 DNA reads TGTGCCAGCACCATCGCACATCAAGAGACCCAGTACTTC. It encodes CASTIAHQETQYF.

The chain combines TRBV5-1 with TRBJ2-5, with TRBD2 identical over 12 bases. CDR1 and CDR2 from the germline V gene are SGHRS and YFSETQ. The length of the CDR3 is 16 residues. With 3 bases clipped from V and 5 bases from J, the junction kept 8 bases outside the gene matches. The CDR3 DNA follows: TGCGCCAGCAGCTCCCAGACTAGCGGGAGTTGGGAGACCCAGTACTTC. It translates to CASSSQTSGSWETQYF.

The rearrangement links TRBV20-1 to TRBJ2-6, with a possible D match to TRBD2 (5 bases). This CDR3 has 15 residues. V was clipped by 6 bases and J by 0 bases, with 12 bases between them. Germline V gives CDR1 DFQATT, CDR2 SNEGSKA (reference sequence). CDR3 nucleotide sequence: TGCAGTGCGCCTCCCGACTACTCTGGGGCCAACGTCCTGACTTTC. This gives the protein CSAPPDYSGANVLTF.

This chain uses TRBV6-1 with TRBJ1-1; possible D gene TRBD1, 5 bases. CDR3 length: 13 amino acids. From germline, CDR1 is MNHNS and CDR2 SASEGT. The ends were cut back, 7 bases at V and 1 base at J, with 10 bases in the middle. The CDR3 spells CASKQQANTEAFF. The CDR3 DNA reads as TGTGCCAGCAAGCAACAGGCGAACACTGAAGCTTTCTTT.

The rearrangement links TRBV11-2 to TRBJ2-7, with a weak D call TRBD2 (5 bases). The CDR3 consists of 14 residues. Germline V gene lookup returns CDR1 SGHAT and CDR2 FQNNGV. Trimming stripped 5 bases from V and 2 bases from J, with 13 bases between. This CDR3 reads CASSVTEAAYEQYF. CDR3 nucleotide sequence: TGTGCCAGCAGCGTGACGGAGGCGGCCTACGAGCAGTACTTC.

This chain uses TRBV6-2 or TRBV6-3 with TRBJ2-1, with D hard to call. The V gene's germline CDR1 is MNHEY and CDR2 SVGEGT. This CDR3 contains 13 residues. V was trimmed by 4 bases and J by 8 bases, leaving 12 bases between them. CDR3 sequence: CASSWARLYEQFF. CDR3 nucleotide sequence: TGTGCCAGCAGTTGGGCTAGGTTGTATGAGCAGTTCTTC.